This TCR beta chain was identified during a study of T-cell reconstitution after alpha-beta-depleted transplantation in children. The CDR3 is 15 residues long. With 4 bases removed from V and 3 bases from J, the gap between germline ends came to 17 bases. Per germline, CDR1 SGHRS and CDR2 YFSETQ. Unique molecular identifiers were used to barcode this TCRbeta library. TCRdb reanalysed the PCR reads using MiXCR and keeps one entry per CDR3 protein. Among about 460,000 distinct CDR3 sequences, 12% were seen once, and the ten largest hold around 5.8%. The TCR comes from a human donor who donated a stem cell graft to a child with combined immunodeficiency. The source material was PBMCs from the stem cell graft donor, sampled from the stem cell graft. The chain joins TRBV5-1 to TRBJ2-7, with a weak D call TRBD1 (6 bases). The CDR3: CASSQASWTDYEQYF. The CDR3 bases are TGCGCCAGCAGCCAGGCGTCTTGGACAGACTACGAGCAGTACTTC.